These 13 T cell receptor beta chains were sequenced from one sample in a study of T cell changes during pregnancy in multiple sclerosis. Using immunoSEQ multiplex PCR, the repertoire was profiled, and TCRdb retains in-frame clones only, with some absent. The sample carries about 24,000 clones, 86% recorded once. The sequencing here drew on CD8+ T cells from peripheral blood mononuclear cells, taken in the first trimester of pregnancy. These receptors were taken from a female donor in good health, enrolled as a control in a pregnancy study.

The CDR3 protein is CASMGGYNEQFF. CDR3 DNA: TGTGCCAGCATGGGGGGCTACAATGAGCAGTTCTTC. The chain recombines TRBV6-1 with TRBJ2-1; D is perhaps TRBD2 (6 bases). V gave up 7 bases and J gave up 3 bases, with 7 bases separating them. CDR3 length equals 12 residues. Germline CDR1 MNHNS, CDR2 SASEGT.

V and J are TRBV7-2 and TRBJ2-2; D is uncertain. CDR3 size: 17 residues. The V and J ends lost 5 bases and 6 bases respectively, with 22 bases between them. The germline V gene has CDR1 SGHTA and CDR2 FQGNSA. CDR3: CASSPTVGASLAGELFF. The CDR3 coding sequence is TGTGCCAGCAGCCCGACCGTCGGAGCGTCTTTGGCCGGGGAGCTGTTTTTT.

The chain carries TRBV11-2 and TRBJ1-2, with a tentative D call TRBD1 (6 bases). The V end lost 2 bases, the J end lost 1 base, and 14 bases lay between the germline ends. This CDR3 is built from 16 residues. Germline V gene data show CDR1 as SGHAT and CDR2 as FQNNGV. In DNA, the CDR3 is TGTGCCAGCAGCTTACCGGGGGGCGCGGGTAACTATGGCTACACCTTC. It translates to CASSLPGGAGNYGYTF.

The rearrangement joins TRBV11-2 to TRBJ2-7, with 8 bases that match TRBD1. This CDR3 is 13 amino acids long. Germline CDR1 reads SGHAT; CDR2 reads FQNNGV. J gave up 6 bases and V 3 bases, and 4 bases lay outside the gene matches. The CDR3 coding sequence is TGTGCCAGCAGCTTCGGGACAGGTCGCGAGCAGTACTTC. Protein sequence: CASSFGTGREQYF. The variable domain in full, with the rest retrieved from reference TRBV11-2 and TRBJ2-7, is EAGVAQSPRYKIIEKRQSVAFWCNPISGHATLYWYQQILGQGPKLLIQFQNNGVVDDSQLPKDRFSAERLKGVDSTLKIQPAKLEDSAVYLCASSFGTGREQYFGPGTRLTVT.

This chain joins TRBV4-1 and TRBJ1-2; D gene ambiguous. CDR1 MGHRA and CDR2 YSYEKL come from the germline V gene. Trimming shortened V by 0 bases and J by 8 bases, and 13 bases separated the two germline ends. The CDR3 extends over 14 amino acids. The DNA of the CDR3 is TGCGCCAGCAGCCAAGAATGGGGAACGGGGGGCTACACCTTC. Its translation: CASSQEWGTGGYTF.

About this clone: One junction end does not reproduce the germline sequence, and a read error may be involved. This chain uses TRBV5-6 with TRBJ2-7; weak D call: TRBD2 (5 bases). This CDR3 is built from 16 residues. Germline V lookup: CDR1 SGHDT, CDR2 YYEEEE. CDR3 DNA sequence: TGTGCCAGCAGCTTGGTAGGATATCTTGGACTTTACGGGCAGTACTTC. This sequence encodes CASSLVGYLGLYGQYF.

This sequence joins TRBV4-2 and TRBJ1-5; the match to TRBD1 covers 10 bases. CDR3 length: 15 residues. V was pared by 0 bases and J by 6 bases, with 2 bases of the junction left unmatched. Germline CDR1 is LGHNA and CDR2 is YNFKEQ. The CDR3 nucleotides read TGTGCCAGCAGCCAAGAGGACAGGGGGACTCAGCCCCAGCATTTT. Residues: CASSQEDRGTQPQHF.

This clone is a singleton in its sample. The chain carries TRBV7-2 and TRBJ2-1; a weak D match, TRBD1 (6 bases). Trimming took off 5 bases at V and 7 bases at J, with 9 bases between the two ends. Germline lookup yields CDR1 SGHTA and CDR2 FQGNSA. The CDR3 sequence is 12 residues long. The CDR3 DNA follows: TGTGCCAGCAGCCCTGACAGGAATGAGCAGTTCTTC. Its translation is CASSPDRNEQFF. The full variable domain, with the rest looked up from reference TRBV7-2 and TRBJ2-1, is GAGVSQSPSNKVTEKGKDVELRCDPISGHTALYWYRQSLGQGLEFLIYFQGNSAPDKSGLPSDRFSAERTGGSVSTLTIQRTQQEDSAVYLCASSPDRNEQFFGPGTRLTVL.

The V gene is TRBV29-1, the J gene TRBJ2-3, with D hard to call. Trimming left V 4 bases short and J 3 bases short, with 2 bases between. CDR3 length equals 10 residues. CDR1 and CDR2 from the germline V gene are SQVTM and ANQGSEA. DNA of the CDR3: TGCAGCGTTGCTACAGATACGCAGTATTTT. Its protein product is CSVATDTQYF.

CDR3 residues: CASSLGSGETQYF. In DNA, the CDR3 is TGTGCCAGCAGCTTGGGCAGCGGGGAGACCCAGTACTTC. V usage is TRBV7-3 and J usage is TRBJ2-5, with D possibly TRBD2 on 6 matching bases. CDR1 is SGHTA, CDR2 FQGTGA, per germline. V was shortened by 3 bases and J by 5 bases, with 10 bases between the two germline ends. The length of the CDR3 is 13 residues.

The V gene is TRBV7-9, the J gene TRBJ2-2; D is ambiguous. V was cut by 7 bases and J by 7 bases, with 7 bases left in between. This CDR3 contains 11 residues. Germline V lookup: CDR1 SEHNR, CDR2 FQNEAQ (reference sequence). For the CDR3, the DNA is TGTGCCAGCACTATAATCGGGGAGCTGTTTTTT. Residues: CASTIIGELFF.

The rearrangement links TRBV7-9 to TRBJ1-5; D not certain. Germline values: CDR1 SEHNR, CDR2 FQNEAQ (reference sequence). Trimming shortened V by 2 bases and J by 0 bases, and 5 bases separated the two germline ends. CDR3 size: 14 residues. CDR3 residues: CASSLSSSNQPQHF. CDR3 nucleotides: TGTGCCAGCAGCTTATCCAGTAGCAATCAGCCCCAGCATTTT.

This chain's CDR3 is CASRPLIEGADQPQHF. The CDR3 DNA reads TGTGCCAGCAGGCCGCTCATTGAGGGCGCGGATCAGCCCCAGCATTTT. The chain employs TRBV28 and TRBJ1-5; D remains ambiguous. Germline lookup yields CDR1 MDHEN and CDR2 SYDVKM. CDR3 length: 16 amino acids. Trimming stripped 6 bases from V and 5 bases from J, with 20 bases between.